The clone carrying this TCR beta chain was counted a few times. Its antigen is still unknown. CDR1 and CDR2 from the germline V gene are LGHDT and YNNKEL (reference sequence). The CDR3 length is 12 residues. The V end lost 1 base, the J end lost 10 bases, and 8 bases lay between the germline ends. This sample is drawn from a study of blood T cells in healthy people across ages. A second about 7 to 12 cycle PCR used barcoded and J-beta primers. CDR3-containing paired-end reads numbered at least 2.5 million in each sample. TCRdb re-called the 5' RACE reads through MiXCR, storing one row per CDR3 protein. Counted here are over 1,200,000 distinct CDR3 sequences, approximately 59% occurring once; the ten biggest clones make up under 8.5%. Whole-study results and caveats: Naive and antigen-experienced cells could not be conclusively compared, given unsorted PBMCs. Expanded clonotype changes were possibly confounded by unknown donor CMV status.

This receptor was obtained from a man aged 18 to 29 in good health. Sequencing input: blood. The chain recombines TRBV3-1 with TRBJ2-1; no firm D call. CDR3 amino acids: CASSQVTGEQFF. DNA of the CDR3: TGTGCCAGCAGCCAAGTGACTGGAGAGCAGTTCTTC.